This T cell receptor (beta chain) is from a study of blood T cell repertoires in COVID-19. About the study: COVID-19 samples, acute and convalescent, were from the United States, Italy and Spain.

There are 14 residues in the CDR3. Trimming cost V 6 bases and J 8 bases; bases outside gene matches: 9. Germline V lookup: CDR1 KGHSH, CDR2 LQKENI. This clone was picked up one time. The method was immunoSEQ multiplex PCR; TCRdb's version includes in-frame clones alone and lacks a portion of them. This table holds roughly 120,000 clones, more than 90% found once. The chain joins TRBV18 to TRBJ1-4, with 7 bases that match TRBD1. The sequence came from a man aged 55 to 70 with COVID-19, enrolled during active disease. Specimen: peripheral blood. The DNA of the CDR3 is TGTGCCAGCTCCCTCGGGACAGAGGGGGAAAAACTGTTTTTT. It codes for CASSLGTEGEKLFF.